This TCR beta chain came from a study of blood T cell repertoires in COVID-19. The ends were cut back, 3 bases at V and 0 bases at J, with 12 bases in the middle. Germline V gene lookup returns CDR1 KGHSH and CDR2 LQKENI. The CDR3 spans 17 residues. Study processing details: Scientists estimated how many nucleated cells there were by amplifying reference gene primers. Using immunoSEQ multiplex PCR, the repertoire was profiled, and TCRdb retains in-frame clones only, with some absent. V, J and clone size were drawn from that table, and D and trimming were deduced from the DNA. The sample shows 200,000 to 300,000 clones, about 93% of them seen only once.

The rearrangement links TRBV18 to TRBJ1-6; D not resolved. The sequence was collected from a man aged 25 to 45 with COVID-19, enrolled during active disease. Sequenced input: peripheral blood. The CDR3 DNA follows: TGTGCCAGCTCACCCACCCCGATTAGCTCCTATAATTCACCCCTCCACTTT. The encoded protein is CASSPTPISSYNSPLHF.